This section outlines one TCR beta chain sequence together with its context. Its antigen is currently unknown. J was trimmed by 7 bases and V by 4 bases; bases with no gene match: 12. Germline CDR1 reads MGHRA; CDR2 reads YSYEKL. The CDR3 contains 15 residues. With a J-beta primer mix and a sample-barcoded 5' primer, a second PCR ran about 7 to 12 cycles. TCRdb re-called the 5' RACE reads with MiXCR, one entry per CDR3 protein. The data show more than 650,000 distinct CDR3 sequences, 20% to 25% seen once. The data originate from a study of blood T cells in healthy people across ages. Study-level background: For every two T cells, template switching captured about one barcoded beta molecule. The study's findings and limits: The recorded TCR beta diversity per million T cells decreased in a roughly linear manner with age.

Specimen: blood. The gene calls are TRBV4-1 and TRBJ1-1; 7 bases are a match to TRBD1. The clonotype originates from a man between 65 and 80 years old in good health. CDR3 nucleotide sequence: TGCGCCAGCAGCCGCCAAGTGGGCTGGGACAGTGAAGCTTTCTTT. Translated: CASSRQVGWDSEAFF.